The 27 T cell receptor beta chains below all came from one sample that was sequenced in a study of persistence of HIV-infected CD4 T cells. Nonspecific anti-CD3/anti-CD28 bead stimulation represents the broad CD4+ T cell repertoire. Responding CD4+ T cells were sorted by upregulation of both CD40 ligand and CD69. Their antigens are not known. Sequencing used immunoSEQ version 4 in survey mode. Repertoires were generated with immunoSEQ multiplex PCR, while TCRdb's copy carries only in-frame clones and drops some. The data show about 51,000 clones, more than 80% seen once. The source was CD4+ T cells sorted from PBMCs after roughly 18-hour stimulation, collected from a patient who received antiretroviral therapy. These receptor sequences come from an adult woman with HIV who was CMV-seropositive.

This clone was detected once. The genes are TRBV27 and TRBJ2-2; the match to TRBD2 covers 7 bases. The CDR3 is 14 residues long. Germline values: CDR1 MNHEY, CDR2 SMNVEV (reference sequence). Germline trimming cut 7 bases from V and 7 bases from J; bases unmatched to any gene: 9. The CDR3 reads CASTGPGRSGELFF. CDR3 coding DNA: TGTGCCAGCACGGGACCCGGGAGGAGCGGGGAGCTGTTTTTT.

The chain has TRBV27 and TRBJ1-1; D is unclear. V lost 3 bases to trimming and J lost 1 base, with 9 bases between them. Germline lookup yields CDR1 MNHEY and CDR2 SMNVEV (reference sequence). The CDR3 extends over 14 amino acids. The CDR3 nucleotides are TGTGCCAGCAGTTTTCGGGTTGGGAACACTGAAGCTTTCTTT. As protein: CASSFRVGNTEAFF.

The genes are TRBV19 and TRBJ2-3, with 7 nucleotides matching TRBD1. The V and J ends lost 9 bases and 2 bases, in that order; junction bases with no gene match: 8. The CDR3 is made up of 14 amino acids. Germline values: CDR1 LNHDA, CDR2 SQIVND (reference sequence). The CDR3 region is CASRQGPNTDTQYF. For the CDR3, the DNA is TGTGCCAGCCGACAGGGACCAAACACAGATACGCAGTATTTT.

The chain recombines TRBV5-6 with TRBJ1-2, with 8 bases fitting TRBD1. This CDR3 spans 15 amino acids. The germline V gene has CDR1 SGHDT and CDR2 YYEEEE. The V and J ends lost 3 bases and 1 base, in that order; junction bases with no gene match: 5. The CDR3: CASSSPDRDNYGYTF. In nucleotides, the CDR3 is TGTGCCAGCAGCTCCCCGGACAGGGATAACTATGGCTACACCTTC.

The chain joins TRBV2 to TRBJ1-2, with unresolved D. CDR3 length: 14 amino acids. The germline V gene has CDR1 SNHLY and CDR2 FYNNEI. V lost 7 bases to trimming and J lost 4 bases, with 16 bases between them. As DNA, the CDR3 is TGTGCCAGCATCATTGAAAGGGTTACCTATGGCTACACCTTC. Translating it yields CASIIERVTYGYTF.

This clone was seen only a few times. The chain employs TRBV5-5 and TRBJ2-3; 10 bases are a match to TRBD1. The CDR3 contains 15 residues. With 0 bases clipped from V and 3 bases from J, the junction kept 1 base outside the gene matches. Germline lookup yields CDR1 SGHKS and CDR2 YYEKEE (reference sequence). The CDR3 here is CASSLEGQGTDTQYF. The CDR3, as DNA: TGTGCCAGCAGCTTGGAGGGACAGGGGACAGATACGCAGTATTTT. The variable domain in full, with the rest retrieved from reference TRBV5-5 and TRBJ2-3, is DAGVTQSPTHLIKTRGQQVTLRCSPISGHKSVSWYQQVLGQGPQFIFQYYEKEERGRGNFPDRFSARQFPNYSSELNVNALLLGDSALYLCASSLEGQGTDTQYFGPGTRLTVL.

The chain joins TRBV5-4 to TRBJ2-3; TRBD2 aligns across 16 bases. CDR1 is SGHNT and CDR2 is YYREEE in the germline V gene (reference sequence). V shed 2 bases, J shed 3 bases, and the junction held 6 bases outside the gene matches. The CDR3 totals 18 residues. CDR3 protein: CASSLPGLAGGSTDTQYF. CDR3 nucleotide sequence: TGTGCCAGCAGCTTACCGGGACTAGCGGGGGGGTCGACAGATACGCAGTATTTT.

CDR3: CASSPRFVSANEQFF. The CDR3 DNA reads as TGTGCCAGCAGCCCGCGTTTTGTCTCGGCGAATGAGCAGTTCTTC. The J gene is TRBJ2-1, the V gene TRBV7-2; no definite D call. The CDR3 sequence is 15 residues long. Looked up from germline, CDR1 is SGHTA and CDR2 is FQGNSA. V dropped 5 bases and J dropped 7 bases, with 18 bases sitting between them.

The V gene is TRBV30, the J gene TRBJ1-5; D ambiguous. V lost 0 bases to trimming and J lost 6 bases, with 15 bases between them. The germline V gene encodes CDR1 GTSNPN and CDR2 SVGIG (reference sequence). This CDR3 is 15 amino acids long. The CDR3 spells CAWSVAQALGQPQHF. Here the CDR3 DNA reads TGTGCCTGGAGTGTAGCGCAGGCATTGGGTCAGCCCCAGCATTTT.

This sequence joins TRBV5-1 and TRBJ1-2, with 11 bases aligning to TRBD1. The ends lost 0 bases at V and 0 bases at J; junction bases unmatched: 4. The CDR3 sequence is 17 residues long. CDR1 is SGHRS and CDR2 is YFSETQ in the germline V gene. This CDR3 is CASSLGPGQGANYGYTF. The CDR3 DNA reads as TGCGCCAGCAGCTTGGGGCCGGGACAGGGGGCTAACTATGGCTACACCTTC.

This clone was counted a few times. This chain connects TRBV6-5 to TRBJ1-1, with TRBD1 as a possible D gene (6 bases). V gave up 6 bases and J gave up 6 bases, with 14 bases separating them. The CDR3 contains 13 residues. Germline values: CDR1 MNHEY, CDR2 SVGAGI. Written as DNA, the CDR3 is TGTGCCAGCAGCCTCATACAGGGATCTGAAGCTTTCTTT. This gives the protein CASSLIQGSEAFF.

CDR3 region: CASSLRGPWGGRETQYF. CDR3 DNA sequence: TGCGCCAGCAGCTTGCGCGGGCCGTGGGGGGGTAGAGAGACCCAGTACTTC. The chain employs TRBV5-1 and TRBJ2-5; 7 nucleotides match TRBD2. The germline V gene encodes CDR1 SGHRS and CDR2 YFSETQ. V was pared by 1 base and J by 4 bases, with 13 bases of the junction left unmatched. The CDR3 contains 17 residues.

The CDR3 sequence is CASSLVVPGQPQHF. For the CDR3, the DNA is TGTGCCAGCAGCTTAGTTGTCCCCGGGCAGCCCCAGCATTTT. The chain is built from TRBV7-2 and TRBJ1-5; D ambiguous. The CDR3 length is 14 residues. In germline, CDR1 is SGHTA, CDR2 FQGNSA. The germline V and J ends were trimmed by 1 base and 7 bases, with 11 bases remaining between them.

V usage is TRBV19 and J usage is TRBJ1-4; TRBD1 aligns across 7 bases. The CDR3 totals 15 residues. V shed 4 bases and J 8 bases; nucleotides not matched to a gene: 10. The V gene's germline CDR1 is LNHDA and CDR2 SQIVND (reference sequence). The DNA for the CDR3 is TGTGCCAGTAGTAAATATCGACAGGGCAGGGAAAAACTGTTTTTT. Its protein product is CASSKYRQGREKLFF.

The gene calls are TRBV3-1 (or the pseudogene TRBV3-2) and TRBJ1-2; D is ambiguous. Trimming stripped 1 base from V and 1 base from J, with 7 bases between. The CDR3 contains 14 residues. CDR1 and CDR2 from the germline V gene are LGHDT and YNNKEL (reference sequence). The CDR3 sequence: CASSQGRINYGYTF. CDR3 nucleotides: TGTGCCAGCAGCCAAGGGCGGATTAACTATGGCTACACCTTC.

The chain joins TRBV9 to TRBJ2-1; TRBD2 is a possible D gene (5 bases). The CDR3 consists of 15 residues. V was clipped by 3 bases and J by 3 bases, with 13 bases between them. The germline gives CDR1 SGDLS, CDR2 YYNGEE. The chain's CDR3 is CASSGDRGYYNEQFF. CDR3 nucleotides: TGTGCCAGCAGCGGGGATCGGGGATACTACAATGAGCAGTTCTTC.

This chain uses TRBV7-3 with TRBJ1-1; D unresolved. The germline V gene encodes CDR1 SGHTA and CDR2 FQGTGA. This CDR3 comprises 14 residues. V was pared by 1 base and J by 1 base, with 7 bases between. The CDR3 region is CASSLRAGNTEAFF. CDR3 coding DNA: TGTGCCAGCAGCTTAAGGGCCGGGAACACTGAAGCTTTCTTT.

This chain links TRBV11-3 with TRBJ2-1, with 11 bases lining up with TRBD1. CDR1 and CDR2 from the germline V gene are SGHNT and YENEEA. The J segment lost 6 bases and the V segment lost 5 bases, leaving 6 bases of the junction unmatched. The CDR3 consists of 15 residues. The CDR3 DNA reads as TGTGCCAGCAGCCCGGGACAGGGGGGGTCCAATGAGCAGTTCTTC. It codes for CASSPGQGGSNEQFF.

This chain uses TRBV5-6 with TRBJ2-1; 8 bases agree with TRBD2. The V and J ends lost 4 bases and 3 bases, in that order; junction bases with no gene match: 6. The germline CDR1 and CDR2 sequences are SGHDT and YYEEEE. CDR3 length equals 15 residues. For the CDR3, the DNA is TGTGCCAGCAGCCAGCGGGGGCTCGTCTACAATGAGCAGTTCTTC. Residues: CASSQRGLVYNEQFF.

The chain carries TRBV7-6 and TRBJ2-5; possible D gene TRBD2, 6 bases. The CDR3 contains 14 residues. Trimming removed 3 bases at V and 0 bases at J, with 8 bases between. Germline V gene sequence: CDR1 SGHVS, CDR2 FNYEAQ. CDR3 amino acids: CASSFGGYQETQYF. Written as DNA, the CDR3 is TGTGCCAGCAGCTTCGGGGGTTACCAAGAGACCCAGTACTTC.

This chain links TRBV5-1 with TRBJ2-2; 7 positions agree with TRBD1. This CDR3 comprises 15 residues. Germline V CDR1 and CDR2: SGHRS, YFSETQ. Trimming took 2 bases from V and 3 from J; bases not matched to a gene: 4. The CDR3 loop reads CASSFTGQHTGELFF. CDR3 sequence (DNA): TGCGCCAGCAGCTTCACGGGACAGCACACCGGGGAGCTGTTTTTT.

The V gene is TRBV24-1, the J gene TRBJ1-2; unclear D gene. The germline V gene encodes CDR1 KGHDR and CDR2 SFDVKD. Trimming left V 9 bases short and J 5 bases short, with 12 bases between. This CDR3 comprises 12 residues. The CDR3 DNA sequence: TGTGCCACCGGAACTGGGGATTATGGCTACACCTTC. Its translation is CATGTGDYGYTF.

V and J are TRBV6-4 and TRBJ2-3; D may be TRBD1 (6 bases). V dropped 2 bases and J dropped 3 bases, with 6 bases sitting between them. The CDR3 is 13 amino acids. Germline CDR1 and CDR2: MRHNA and SNTAGT. The CDR3 coding sequence is TGTGCCAGCAGTGACGGGACAACAGATACGCAGTATTTT. Amino acid sequence: CASSDGTTDTQYF.

The chain is built from TRBV7-8 and TRBJ1-5, with unresolved D. Germline V gives CDR1 SGHVS, CDR2 FQNEAQ. V lost 2 bases and J lost 5, with 13 bases in between. The CDR3 runs 15 residues. Here the CDR3 reads CASSLRGRVDQPQHF. CDR3 bases: TGTGCCAGCAGCTTACGAGGGCGCGTGGATCAGCCCCAGCATTTT. The full variable domain, rest sourced from reference TRBV7-8 and TRBJ1-5, is GAGVSQSPRYKVAKRGQDVALRCDPISGHVSLFWYQQALGQGPEFLTYFQNEAQLDKSGLPSDRFFAERPEGSVSTLKIQRTQQEDSAVYLCASSLRGRVDQPQHFGDGTRLSIL.

The chain is built from TRBV27 and TRBJ2-2; 12 bases align to TRBD2. The germline V gene has CDR1 MNHEY and CDR2 SMNVEV (reference sequence). The CDR3 contains 18 residues. Trimming took 3 bases from V and 4 from J; bases not matched to a gene: 9. CDR3 protein: CASSFRLAGGKGTGELFF. The CDR3 nucleotides are TGTGCCAGCAGTTTTAGGCTAGCGGGAGGGAAGGGCACCGGGGAGCTGTTTTTT.

This clone was seen a handful of times. The V call is TRBV5-1, the J call TRBJ1-2; a possible D gene is TRBD1 (6 bases). Germline loops: CDR1 SGHRS, CDR2 YFSETQ. The V gene lost 4 bases and the J gene lost 2 bases, with 15 bases spanning the gap. The CDR3 extends over 15 amino acids. The CDR3 DNA follows: TGCGCCAGCAGCCCCCTCGAAGGGGGGAACTATGGCTACACCTTC. Its translation: CASSPLEGGNYGYTF.

This clone was counted once. V gene TRBV28 combines with J gene TRBJ1-5, with D hard to call. V lost 3 bases to trimming and J lost 1 base, with 16 bases between them. The length of the CDR3 is 17 residues. The V gene's germline CDR1 is MDHEN and CDR2 SYDVKM. CDR3 nucleotides: TGTGCCAGCAGTTTTAGGCGATCGGGCTGGAGCAATCAGCCCCAGCATTTT. Its translation: CASSFRRSGWSNQPQHF.